The sequence of this TCR beta chain was determined in a study of OX40 agonist ivuxolimab in advanced cancers. Study at large: Dose-escalation patients were diagnosed with hepatocellular carcinoma, melanoma, renal cell cancer or head and neck cancer. Study findings and constraints: At 0.1 to 3.0 mg/kg and by week 6, clonal expansion occurred in CD4+ and CD8+ blood T cells.

About this clone: The antigen is unknown.

Trimming stripped 4 bases from V and 8 bases from J, with 14 bases between. The germline V gene encodes CDR1 SGHDN and CDR2 FVKESK. There are 13 residues in the CDR3. Profiled with immunoSEQ multiplex PCR; TCRdb holds only in-frame clones, not every one. Here the sample spans 55,000 to 80,000 clones, about nine tenths being singletons. Sequenced here: CD4+ or CD8+ T cells sorted from blood, sampled in a trial of the OX40 agonist ivuxolimab. The J gene is TRBJ1-2, the V gene TRBV14, with D uncertain. The TCR originated in an adult with an advanced solid tumor such as melanoma, head and neck, liver or kidney cancer. This CDR3 is CASSPTSRRGYTF. DNA for the CDR3: TGTGCCAGCAGCCCCACAAGCCGTCGCGGCTACACCTTC.